This T cell receptor (beta chain) stems from a study of T cell changes during pregnancy in multiple sclerosis (dated by TCRdb to between 2018 and 2020). About the investigation overall: The study examined how the T cell repertoire changed over the course of pregnancy in women with multiple sclerosis.

V lost 3 bases and J lost 3 bases, and the count of bases not matched to a germline gene is 2. CDR1 and CDR2, per the germline V gene (reference sequence), are LNHDA and SQIVND. Including the terminal cysteine and phenylalanine, the CDR3 comprises 14 residues. The only DNA kept is the CDR3, 42 bases in frame from the first base. As for this clone: It lacks a known antigen. Nothing much larger sits one base from this clone, and base qualities are not available.

The library was generated by the immunoSEQ multiplex PCR assay. Imported from immuneACCESS, the table was reduced by TCRdb to in-frame sequences with V and J called. These copies leave out some clones; in studies compared against another copy, an unresolved V gene accounts for under half, and the cause of the remainder is not known. The sample includes 40,000 to 50,000 clones, with around 95% observed a single time. The ten largest clones represent roughly 3.7% of the sample. The specimen comprised CD8+ T cells from peripheral blood mononuclear cells, sampled after pregnancy. The chain links TRBV19 with TRBJ1-1; TRBD1 lines up with 9 middle nucleotides. This TCR was recovered from a female donor with multiple sclerosis, enrolled in a pregnancy study. CDR3 protein: CASSIWTGDTEAFF. At the DNA level, the sequence is TGTGCCAGTAGTATTTGGACAGGGGACACTGAAGCTTTCTTT.